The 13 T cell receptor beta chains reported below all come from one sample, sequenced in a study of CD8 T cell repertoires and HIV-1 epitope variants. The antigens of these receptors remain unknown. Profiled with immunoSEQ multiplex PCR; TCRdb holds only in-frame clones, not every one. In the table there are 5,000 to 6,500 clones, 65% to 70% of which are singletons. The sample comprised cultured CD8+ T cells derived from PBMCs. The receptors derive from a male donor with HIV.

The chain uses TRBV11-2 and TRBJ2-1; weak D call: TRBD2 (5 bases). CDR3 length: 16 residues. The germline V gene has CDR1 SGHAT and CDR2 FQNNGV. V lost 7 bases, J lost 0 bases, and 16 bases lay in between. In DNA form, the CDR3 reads TGTGCCAGCATCATCAACAGCGGAGACTCCTACAATGAGCAGTTCTTC. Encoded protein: CASIINSGDSYNEQFF.

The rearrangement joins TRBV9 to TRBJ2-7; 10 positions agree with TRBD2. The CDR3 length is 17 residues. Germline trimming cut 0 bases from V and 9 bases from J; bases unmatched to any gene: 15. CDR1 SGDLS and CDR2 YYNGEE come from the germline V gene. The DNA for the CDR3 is TGTGCCAGCAGCGTAGCGGAGGTCGGAGCGGGGGGGCGTGTGCAGTACTTC. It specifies CASSVAEVGAGGRVQYF.

The CDR3 region is CASSDIGITPSGTGELFF. In DNA, the CDR3 is TGTGCCAGCAGTGACATAGGGATAACCCCGTCGGGCACCGGGGAGCTGTTTTTT. The chain has TRBV6-4 and TRBJ2-2; D unresolved. Germline assignment: CDR1 MRHNA and CDR2 SNTAGT. The V gene lost 2 bases and the J gene lost 4 bases, with 20 bases spanning the gap. The length of the CDR3 is 18 residues.

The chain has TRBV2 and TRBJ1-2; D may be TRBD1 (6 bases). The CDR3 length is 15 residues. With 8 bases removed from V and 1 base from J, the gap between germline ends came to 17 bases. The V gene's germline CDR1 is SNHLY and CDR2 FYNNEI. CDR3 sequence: CASRDNLGVNYGYTF. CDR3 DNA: TGTGCCAGCCGGGACAACCTTGGGGTTAACTATGGCTACACCTTC.

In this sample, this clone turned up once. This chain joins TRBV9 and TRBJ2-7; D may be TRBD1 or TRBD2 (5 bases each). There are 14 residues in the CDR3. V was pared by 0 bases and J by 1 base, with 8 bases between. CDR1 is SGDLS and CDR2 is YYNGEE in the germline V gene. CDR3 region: CASSVGDQSYEQYF. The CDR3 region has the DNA TGTGCCAGCAGCGTAGGGGACCAATCCTACGAGCAGTACTTC.

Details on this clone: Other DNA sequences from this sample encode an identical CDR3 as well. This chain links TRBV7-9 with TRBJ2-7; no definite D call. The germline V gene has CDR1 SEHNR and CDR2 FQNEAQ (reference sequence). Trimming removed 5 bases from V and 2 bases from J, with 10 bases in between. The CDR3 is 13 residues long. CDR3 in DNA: TGTGCCAGCAGCCTAGAGGAAACCTACGAGCAGTACTTC. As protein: CASSLEETYEQYF.

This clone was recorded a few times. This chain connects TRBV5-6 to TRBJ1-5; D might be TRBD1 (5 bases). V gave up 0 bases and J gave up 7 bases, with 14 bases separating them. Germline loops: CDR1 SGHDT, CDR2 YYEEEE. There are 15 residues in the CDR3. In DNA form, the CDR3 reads TGTGCCAGCAGCTTGGCTGCGGGGCATATCCAGCCCCAGCATTTT. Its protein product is CASSLAAGHIQPQHF.

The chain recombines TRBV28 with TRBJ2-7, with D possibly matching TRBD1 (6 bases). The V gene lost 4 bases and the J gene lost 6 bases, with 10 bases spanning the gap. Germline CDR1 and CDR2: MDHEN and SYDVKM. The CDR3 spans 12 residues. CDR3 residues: CASSYRVSEQYF. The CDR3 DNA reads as TGTGCCAGCAGTTACAGGGTAAGCGAGCAGTACTTC.

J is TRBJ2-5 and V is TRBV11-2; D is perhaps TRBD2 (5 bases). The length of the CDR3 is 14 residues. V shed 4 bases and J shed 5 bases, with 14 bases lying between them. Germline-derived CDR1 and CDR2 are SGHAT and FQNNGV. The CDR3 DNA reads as TGTGCCAGCAGCTCGTACTACGGGGAGGAGACCCAGTACTTC. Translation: CASSSYYGEETQYF.

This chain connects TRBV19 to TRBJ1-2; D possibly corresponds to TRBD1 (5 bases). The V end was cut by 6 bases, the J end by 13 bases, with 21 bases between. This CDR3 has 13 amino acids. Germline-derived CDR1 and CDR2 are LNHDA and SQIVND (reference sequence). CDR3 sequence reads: CASRGGLDRGSTF. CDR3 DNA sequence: TGTGCCAGTAGGGGCGGCCTTGACAGAGGAAGCACCTTC.

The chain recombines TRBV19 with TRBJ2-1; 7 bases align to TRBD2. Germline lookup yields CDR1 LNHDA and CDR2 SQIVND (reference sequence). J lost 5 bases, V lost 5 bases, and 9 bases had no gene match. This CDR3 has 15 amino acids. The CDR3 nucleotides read TGTGCCAGTAGTTCTGTCTCTAGCGGCAACAATGAGCAGTTCTTC. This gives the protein CASSSVSSGNNEQFF.

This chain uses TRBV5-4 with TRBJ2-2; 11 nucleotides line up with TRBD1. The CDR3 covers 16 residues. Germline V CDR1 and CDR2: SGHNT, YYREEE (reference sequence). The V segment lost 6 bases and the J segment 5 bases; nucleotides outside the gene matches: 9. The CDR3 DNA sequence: TGTGCCAGCACCTCGCAGCGGGACAGGGGGACCGGGGAGCTGTTTTTT. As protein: CASTSQRDRGTGELFF. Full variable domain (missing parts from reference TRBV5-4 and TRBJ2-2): ETGVTQSPTHLIKTRGQQVTLRCSSQSGHNTVSWYQQALGQGPQFIFQYYREEENGRGNFPPRFSGLQFPNYSSELNVNALELDDSALYLCASTSQRDRGTGELFFGEGSRLTVL.

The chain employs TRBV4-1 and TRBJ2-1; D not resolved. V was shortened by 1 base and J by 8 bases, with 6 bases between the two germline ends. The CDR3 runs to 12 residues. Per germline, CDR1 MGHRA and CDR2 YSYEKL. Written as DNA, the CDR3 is TGCGCCAGCAGCCAAGGGATGGATGAGCAGTTCTTC. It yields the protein CASSQGMDEQFF.